The rows below give T cell receptor beta chains drawn from one sample of a study of PD-1 blockade in classical Hodgkin lymphoma. Only in-frame clones appear in the TCRdb table, and some are missing; sequencing was by immunoSEQ multiplex PCR. The data contain approximately 30,000 clones, over 60% of them seen just once; the ten biggest clones take up 3.5% to 4.5%. Sequencing was performed on peripheral blood mononuclear cells (PBMCs), taken before the fourth cycle of nivolumab. The receptors originated from a human donor with classical Hodgkin lymphoma. The CDR3 runs from the conserved cysteine through the conserved F or W. The D gene is left open where the match is weak. Clone size, where shown, is once, few, many, or a class for clones that have expanded.

V gene	clone size	J gene	D gene	CDR3 protein	CDR3 DNA
TRBV4-3	-	TRBJ2-3	TRBD2	CASSRKPGLAGLSTDTQYF	TGCGCCAGCAGCCGAAAACCGGGACTAGCGGGCCTAAGCACAGATACGCAGTATTTT
TRBV7-2	-	TRBJ2-3	-	CASSGDFTDTQYF	TGTGCCAGCAGCGGGGACTTCACAGATACGCAGTATTTT
TRBV6-1	-	TRBJ1-2	-	CASITRDNYGYTF	TGTGCCAGCATCACAAGGGATAACTATGGCTACACCTTC
TRBV4-3	-	TRBJ1-5	-	CASSQEVAGLGNQPQHF	TGCGCCAGCAGCCAAGAGGTGGCCGGGCTGGGCAATCAGCCCCAGCATTTT
TRBV4-3	-	TRBJ2-7	-	CASSQDVGPAFEQYF	TGCGCCAGCAGCCAAGATGTCGGGCCCGCGTTCGAGCAGTACTTC
TRBV6-1	-	TRBJ1-3	-	CASHVSGSTIYF	TGTGCCAGCCATGTTTCGGGGAGCACCATATATTTT
TRBV19	-	TRBJ2-5	TRBD1	CASSLGWDRVGTQYF	TGTGCCAGTAGCCTGGGCTGGGACAGGGTAGGGACCCAGTACTTC
TRBV6-5	medium-sized	TRBJ1-4	-	CASSYSDGSNEKLFF	TGTGCCAGCAGTTACTCAGATGGGAGTAATGAAAAACTGTTTTTT
TRBV7-2	-	TRBJ2-5	TRBD2	CASSVGLAGTETQYF	TGTGCCAGCAGCGTGGGACTAGCGGGAACGGAGACCCAGTACTTC
TRBV15	medium-sized	TRBJ1-5	TRBD1	CATSRDRGNQPQHF	TGTGCCACCAGCAGGGACAGGGGGAATCAGCCCCAGCATTTT
TRBV19	-	TRBJ1-2	-	CASSGRQVRNYGYTF	TGTGCCAGTAGTGGAAGACAGGTGAGGAACTATGGCTACACCTTC
TRBV30	few	TRBJ2-7	-	CAWSVQAGRNEQYF	TGTGCCTGGAGTGTACAGGCCGGAAGGAATGAGCAGTACTTC
TRBV6-5	-	TRBJ1-4	-	CASSYGRITNEKLFF	TGTGCCAGCAGCTACGGCCGGATAACTAATGAAAAACTGTTTTTT